The 16 T cell receptor beta chains reported below all come from one sample, sequenced in a study of human T cells and chemical hapten exposure. As for time point: patch test 3, about 24 weeks after DPC sensitization. Treatment in this sample: therapeutic diphenylcyclopropenone sensitization with weekly scalp DPC. Each CDR3 protein is one row after TCRdb ran MiXCR on the RACE reads. The sample has over 55,000 distinct CDR3 sequences; about an eighth are singletons. The sample in question was whole blood, obtained in connection with sensitization to the hapten diphenylcyclopropenone (DPC). Receptors were obtained from a young man with alopecia areata. Some clones in this sample may be carry-over from other donors' samples.

This clonotype was recorded a few times. The CDR3 here is CASSIVGVVNTGELFF. The CDR3 DNA sequence: TGTGCCAGTAGTATAGTAGGGGTCGTTAACACCGGGGAGCTGTTTTTT. J is TRBJ2-2 and V is TRBV19; D is possibly TRBD1 (5 bases). Germline V gene sequence: CDR1 LNHDA, CDR2 SQIVND (reference sequence). The CDR3 length is 16 residues. V was cut by 1 base and J by 2 bases, with 11 bases left in between.

This clonotype showed up just a few times. For the CDR3, the DNA is TGTGCCAGCTCACCATTAGCGGGGGAAGGCTACGAGCAGTACTTC. Translating it yields CASSPLAGEGYEQYF. This chain links TRBV18 with TRBJ2-7; 9 nucleotides agree with TRBD2. The CDR3 is made up of 15 amino acids. Germline CDR1 reads KGHSH; CDR2 reads LQKENI. V gave up 2 bases and J gave up 3 bases; unmatched junction bases: 5.

This clonotype was seen many times. The J gene is TRBJ2-5, the V gene TRBV10-3; 7 nucleotides line up with TRBD1. Germline V gene lookup returns CDR1 ENHRY and CDR2 SYGVKD. The length of the CDR3 is 16 residues. The trim removed 0 bases at V and 5 bases at J, leaving 9 bases unmatched. CDR3 sequence: CAISESRGPYGETQYF. The CDR3 nucleotides are TGTGCCATCAGTGAGTCGAGGGGGCCTTATGGCGAGACCCAGTACTTC.

This chain joins TRBV9 and TRBJ2-2, with D possibly called TRBD1 or TRBD2 (5 bases each). Germline-derived CDR1 and CDR2 are SGDLS and YYNGEE. This CDR3 is 16 amino acids long. Trimming removed 3 bases at V and 4 bases at J, with 16 bases between. CDR3 DNA sequence: TGTGCCAGCAGCGCCCTCTCTTGGGGGATCACCGGGGAGCTGTTTTTT. It translates to CASSALSWGITGELFF.

The chain joins TRBV4-3 to TRBJ2-1, with TRBD2 matching over 11 bases. CDR3 length equals 19 residues. CDR1 is LGHNA, CDR2 YSLEER, per germline. V was pared by 4 bases and J by 2 bases, with 13 bases of the junction left unmatched. The CDR3: CASSLRNSGTSGPYNEQFF. The CDR3 DNA reads as TGCGCCAGCAGCCTCCGTAATTCCGGGACTAGCGGACCCTACAATGAGCAGTTCTTC.

This clonotype was counted between two and nine times. The chain has TRBV9 and TRBJ2-2; D not resolved. V was cut by 6 bases and J by 1 base, with 7 bases left in between. The V gene's germline CDR1 is SGDLS and CDR2 YYNGEE. CDR3 length: 13 residues. CDR3 sequence: CASKPGNTGELFF. The DNA of the CDR3 is TGTGCCAGCAAACCCGGGAACACCGGGGAGCTGTTTTTT.

This chain joins TRBV7-7 and TRBJ2-5, with D possibly being TRBD1 or TRBD2 (5 bases each). Trimming cost V 6 bases and J 2 bases, with 13 bases left between them. The CDR3 runs to 14 residues. Per germline, CDR1 SSHAT and CDR2 FNYEAQ (reference sequence). The CDR3 sequence is CASSKGPFQETQYF. DNA for the CDR3: TGTGCCAGCAGTAAGGGACCCTTTCAAGAGACCCAGTACTTC.

V and J are TRBV29-1 and TRBJ2-7, with TRBD1 identical over 8 bases. V shed 6 bases and J 3 bases; nucleotides not matched to a gene: 10. CDR1 is SQVTM, CDR2 ANQGSEA, per germline. The CDR3 contains 14 residues. CDR3 sequence (DNA): TGCAGCGTCCGCGGGGCAGGGGGCTTCTACGAGCAGTACTTC. Its protein product is CSVRGAGGFYEQYF.

The chain joins TRBV11-1 to TRBJ2-3, with D perhaps matching TRBD1 (5 bases). V lost 4 bases to trimming and J lost 2 bases, with 10 bases between them. Germline assignment: CDR1 SGHAT and CDR2 FQDESV (reference sequence). The length of the CDR3 is 14 residues. The CDR3 region is CASSWLGHTDTQYF. For the CDR3, the DNA is TGTGCCAGCAGCTGGTTGGGGCACACAGATACGCAGTATTTT.

The table lists this clonotype with many counts. V usage is TRBV7-6 and J usage is TRBJ1-4; D unresolved. V was cut by 2 bases and J by 1 base, with 11 bases left in between. Germline loops: CDR1 SGHVS, CDR2 FNYEAQ. This CDR3 spans 16 amino acids. This chain's CDR3 is CASSLTSRETNEKLFF. In DNA, the CDR3 is TGTGCCAGCAGCTTAACTTCGAGGGAAACTAATGAAAAACTGTTTTTT.

Ten or more counts support this clonotype. This sequence joins TRBV7-8 and TRBJ2-3; the D call may be TRBD1 or TRBD2 (5 bases each). The CDR3 extends over 16 amino acids. Germline-derived CDR1 and CDR2 are SGHVS and FQNEAQ. Trimming took off 3 bases at V and 1 base at J, with 14 bases between the two ends. The DNA for the CDR3 is TGTGCCAGCAGCTTGAGGCAGAGGGGCCGCACAGATACGCAGTATTTT. Translation gives CASSLRQRGRTDTQYF.

Remarks on this clonotype: The junction departs from germline at one end; a sequencing error may be responsible. The chain couples TRBV15 to TRBJ2-7; TRBD1 matches 7 bases. The CDR3 spans 14 residues. Germline loops: CDR1 LNHNV, CDR2 YYDKDF (reference sequence). CDR3 DNA: TGTTCCACCAGCCCGTCGACAGGGTTCTACGAGCAGTACTTC. Protein product: CSTSPSTGFYEQYF.

V usage is TRBV6-6 and J usage is TRBJ1-2, with D perhaps matching TRBD1 (5 bases). The CDR3 spans 13 residues. Trimming left V 6 bases short and J 4 bases short, with 12 bases between. Germline V gene sequence: CDR1 MNHNY, CDR2 SVGAGI (reference sequence). The CDR3 region has the DNA TGTGCCAGCAGCCCGGGGCCTAGCTATGGCTACACCTTC. Translating gives CASSPGPSYGYTF.

This clonotype was counted at least ten times. The gene calls are TRBV27 and TRBJ2-7; D not resolved. In germline, CDR1 is MNHEY, CDR2 SMNVEV (reference sequence). V dropped 8 bases and J dropped 0 bases, with 14 bases sitting between them. The CDR3 extends over 14 amino acids. The CDR3, as DNA: TGTGCCAGCGCTTCAAAAACCCTCTCCTACGAGCAGTACTTC. Translating gives CASASKTLSYEQYF.

This clonotype was detected only a few times. The chain combines TRBV7-8 with TRBJ2-1, with 7 bases fitting TRBD2. Germline V CDR1 and CDR2: SGHVS, FQNEAQ. The V and J ends lost 5 bases and 6 bases, in that order; junction bases with no gene match: 4. The CDR3 length is 13 residues. CDR3 nucleotide sequence: TGTGCCAGCAGCCAGCGGGGCGGCAATGAGCAGTTCTTC. Translating it yields CASSQRGGNEQFF.

The sample holds many counts of this clonotype. The chain joins TRBV7-6 to TRBJ2-7; 7 bases match TRBD1. The ends lost 3 bases at V and 2 bases at J; junction bases unmatched: 10. Germline CDR1 is SGHVS and CDR2 is FNYEAQ. This CDR3 has 16 residues. DNA for the CDR3: TGTGCCAGCAGCTTTTCCGGACAGGCGCTCACCTACGAGCAGTACTTC. It encodes CASSFSGQALTYEQYF.